This entry describes one T cell receptor (beta chain). Its target antigen remains unknown. Preparation of the library involved the immunoSEQ multiplex PCR assay. For the multiplex PCR, a mixture combining 60 forward primers for TCR Vbeta segments and 13 reverse primers for TCR Jbeta segments was used. A multiplex PCR assay on genomic DNA amplified the CDR3 region of rearranged TCR beta genes. On the Illumina HiSeq System, the amplified TCR beta libraries were sequenced as 87-base-pair reads. Regarding the original processing steps: A later analysis tallied around 80 million unique TCR beta chains across the 700 or so repertoires, and roughly 11 million of those chains were shared by two or more donors. Raw reads were error-corrected and collapsed into unique sequences with a nearest-neighbor algorithm that merged closely related sequences to remove PCR and sequencing errors. To assign V, D and J gene segments, CDR3 sequences were aligned to IMGT reference sequences. Each retained sequence needed at least a six-nucleotide match to both a V gene segment and a J gene segment. Rearrangements were classified as productive when the CDR3 lacked stop codons and remained in frame with V and J, and all other rearrangements were classified as non-productive. Following IMGT convention, CDR3 was defined as the stretch from the second conserved V-encoded cysteine to the conserved J-encoded phenylalanine. The earlier analysis of about 560 of the donors excluded any sequence lacking an unambiguous match to a single V gene segment. An earlier analysis of 550 to 650 of the donors classified V segments as functional when productive rearrangements were above 56.7% and as segregating when the standard deviation between donors was above 5%. A statistical classification framework was built to diagnose cytomegalovirus status from the catalog of TCR beta chain sequences. In a later analysis, V and J genes were assigned by comparing TCR nucleotide sequences against IMGT/GENE-DB human TR gene sequences. The TCRdist pipeline was used in a later analysis to assign CDR3 sequences and most-parsimonious VDJ recombination scenarios. In a later analysis, each TCR beta chain was defined by its CDR3 amino acid sequence together with its V-gene family, and reads without a unique V-gene family were excluded. A later analysis removed 500 to 600 highly shared, low-generation-probability nucleotide sequences to deal with suspected cross-contamination and a sequencing artifact. In a later analysis, a clonal expansion index for each public chain was calculated from normalized within-repertoire ranks of inferred template counts. Generation probabilities in a later analysis came from a VDJ recombination model fitted to out-of-frame rearrangements, and those results were checked against IGoR. A later analysis scored TCR-TCR, TCR-HLA and TCR-CMV co-occurrence with hypergeometric tests, applying a repertoire-size bias correction to TCR pairs. In a later analysis, false discovery rates were estimated by permuting HLA or CMV assignments 20 times. A later analysis grouped co-occurring TCRs with DBSCAN, adding TCRdist sequence similarity when clustering within HLA-allele-positive subsets. For co-occurrence clustering, repertoires with fewer than 30,000 or more than 120,000 public chains were excluded, along with 4 to 6 repertoires with anomalous nucleotide sharing. The table was pulled from immuneACCESS by TCRdb, which kept in-frame rearrangements only. Such tables lose some clones; where checked, under half of the loss comes from unresolved V genes, and the rest has no known cause. V, J and clone size reflect that table, while D and trimming were determined from the DNA. The sample's records list roughly 60,000 clones. Jointly, the top ten make up around 3.6% of the sample.

The cohort comprised some 700 healthy bone marrow donors. Cohort members were all nominally healthy when sampled, although unrecorded immune exposures were likely present. The donor was CMV seronegative and belonged to the group of over 350 seronegative cohort members. A peripheral blood sample was provided by each donor, and peripheral blood mononuclear cells were used for TCR beta sequencing. Genomic DNA extraction from the blood cell samples was performed with the Qiagen DNeasy Blood Extraction Kit. This specimen belongs to a study of cytomegalovirus exposure and HLA in healthy donors (dated by TCRdb to about 2017). In terms of the full investigation: An earlier analysis of several hundred of the donors reported 250 to 350 Gb of sequence data and some 100 million unique TCR beta sequences from some 180 million T cells. An early release covering roughly 600 HLA-typed donors comprised about 300 gigabases of sequencing data and around 80 million unique TCR sequences. Of the roughly 400 genotyped donors, 75% to 85% were placed in the genetic ancestry cluster associated with self-reported Caucasian donors. The study was designed to test whether signatures of past pathogen exposure could be identified by cataloging public T cell receptors. The study used immunosequencing to profile the T cell repertoires of several hundred subjects and linked those repertoires to cytomegalovirus serostatus. In addition to the first cohort of around 670 subjects, a separate validation cohort of some 120 different subjects was used. The study combined high-throughput TCR immunosequencing, statistical association of individual TCRs with disease status, and machine learning to predict cytomegalovirus infection status. To study patterns of TCR occurrence, a later analysis re-analyzed previously published TCR beta repertoires from 650 to 750 donors and added high-resolution HLA genotyping. The later analysis used no new phenotypic data to find candidate immune exposures, relying instead on TCR beta sequences and their occurrence across donors. In an earlier analysis of more than 550 of the donors, high-throughput TCR beta sequencing was used to judge whether each TCR beta V gene segment behaved as functional or pseudogenic. Donor age, sex, ethnicity and CMV serostatus were compiled together with the repertoire data. In a later genetic analysis, genome-wide SNP genotypes for about three fifths of the roughly 670 donors were used, and that subset was treated as a discovery cohort. All discovery cohort repertoires had been generated using a single sequencing platform. HLA typing covered class I and class II loci at four-digit resolution. Typing coverage differed by locus: A, B, C, DRB1 and DQB1 were typed in roughly 620-630 donors, DQA1 in roughly 510, DPA1 in roughly 590, and DPB1 in roughly 470. A handful of DR-DQ haplotypes were treated as single units for association and clustering because of strong linkage in the cohort. Across 398 genotyped donors of the cohort, an average of 235,054 unique TCR beta nucleotide sequences per donor were sequenced, and around 19% of those sequences were non-productive.

On the study overall, not on this receptor specifically: The authors suggested that the approach could potentially be generalized to other disease states and immunological phenotypes. Broadly in line with IMGT annotations, most TCR beta V segments showed up in productive rearrangements about 87% or about 30% of the time in an earlier analysis of several hundred of the donors. Only TCR beta chains were sequenced in this cohort, and the absence of alpha or paired-chain data limited detectable features. While some public TCRs were present in many individuals, most TCR sequences turned up only very rarely across donors. A later analysis reported that several top co-occurrence clusters appeared linked to parvovirus B19, influenza, CMV and Epstein-Barr virus. Presence/absence analyses assumed roughly uniform sequencing depth across donors, an assumption that may not hold. Because counts were too low, under 20 rarely observed V segments, including chromosome 9 orphons, were left out of the earlier analysis of over 550 of the donors. Correlated functional status among segregating V segments might reflect linkage disequilibrium, but an unknown experimental factor could not be ruled out. Cytomegalovirus status was reported to be diagnosed by the classifier with high specificity and sensitivity in both the original and validation cohorts. Most CMV-associated TCR beta chains appeared to be HLA-restricted in a later analysis, and the HLA associations seemed to be driven largely by CMV exposure. V-gene and J-gene trimming of TCR beta chains was associated with a missense DCLRE1C variant in a later genetic analysis, and the association was replicated in an independent cohort. At a false discovery rate of 0.05, a later analysis linked about 17,000 TCR beta sequences to specific HLA alleles. In a later analysis, HLA-associated TCR beta chains were found to be more clonally expanded and to have lower generation probabilities than equally common non-associated chains. A few of the identified cytomegalovirus-associated TCR beta chains were confirmed in vitro to be specific for cytomegalovirus antigens. The study listed 150 to 200 TCR beta chains as associated with cytomegalovirus. The sequencing pipeline was judged likely to have produced a cluster of highly shared sequence variants as a technical artifact. According to a later analysis, TCR association rates differed among HLA loci, with DRB1 alleles showing the most associated TCRs and HLA-C alleles showing the fewest. The only immune exposure information available for the cohort was CMV serostatus. When HLA alleles, especially DR and DQ, strongly co-occurred, TCR associations were difficult to assign to individual alleles. According to a later genetic analysis, donors in an Asian-associated ancestry cluster had fewer N-insertions in productive TCRs than the approximately 630-donor mean. HLA typing was unavailable for some donors at each locus, so association tests used only the typed subset. A further reported finding was that TCR beta sequences accurately predicted the HLA-A and HLA-B alleles for most subjects in the first cohort.

The sample consisted of PBMCs. The clonotype originates from a woman between 18 and 29 years old in good health and CMV-seronegative.

The DNA is TGTGCCAGCAGCAGGGACAGGGGAATAAGGGAGCAGTACTTC. Its amino acids are CASSRDRGIREQYF. This chain is built from TRBV5-6 and TRBJ2-7; TRBD1 fits 10 bases in the junction. Compared with germline, V lacks 4 bases and J lacks 7 bases; bases without a gene match: 8. According to the germline V gene, CDR1 reads SGHDT and CDR2 reads YYEEEE. The cysteine opens and the phenylalanine closes a CDR3 of 14 amino acids. This entry keeps only the CDR3 DNA: 42 bases, framed from base 1.